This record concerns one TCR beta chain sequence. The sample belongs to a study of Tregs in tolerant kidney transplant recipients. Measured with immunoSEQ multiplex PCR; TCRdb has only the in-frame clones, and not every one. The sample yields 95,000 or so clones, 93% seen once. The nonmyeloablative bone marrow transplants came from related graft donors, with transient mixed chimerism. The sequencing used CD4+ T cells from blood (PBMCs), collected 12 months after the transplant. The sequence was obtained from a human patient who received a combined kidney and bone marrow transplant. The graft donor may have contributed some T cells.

CDR3 DNA: TGCGCCAGCAGCCGGGGCGGTTACAATGAGCAGTTCTTC. Residues: CASSRGGYNEQFF. The rearrangement joins TRBV4-3 to TRBJ2-1; perhaps TRBD1 as D (5 bases). V shed 4 bases and J shed 4 bases, with 8 bases lying between them. This CDR3 has 13 amino acids. CDR1 is LGHNA and CDR2 is YSLEER in the germline V gene.